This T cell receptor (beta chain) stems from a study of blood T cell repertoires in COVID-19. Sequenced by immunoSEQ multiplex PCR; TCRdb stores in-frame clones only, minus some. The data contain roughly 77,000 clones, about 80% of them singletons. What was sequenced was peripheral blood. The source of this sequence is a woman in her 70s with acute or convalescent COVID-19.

CDR3: CASSPDLAGVSEQYF. DNA for the CDR3: TGTGCCAGCAGTCCCGACTTAGCGGGGGTATCCGAGCAGTACTTC. The rearrangement joins TRBV27 to TRBJ2-7; 9 bases are shared with TRBD2. CDR3 length: 15 amino acids. CDR1 is MNHEY, CDR2 SMNVEV, per germline (reference sequence). The V segment lost 5 bases and the J segment 6 bases; nucleotides outside the gene matches: 11.